The rows below give T cell receptor beta chains drawn from one sample of a study of blood T cell repertoires in COVID-19. Sequencing was performed with immunoSEQ multiplex PCR; in TCRdb, only in-frame clones are kept and a portion is missing. This table has about 170,000 clones, about nine tenths appearing once. Source material: peripheral blood. These receptors were taken from a man aged 30 to 39 with COVID-19, enrolled during active disease. Each CDR3 is given with its conserved first and last residue. Fields, in order: CDR3 length, J gene, D gene, clone size, V gene, CDR3 DNA, CDR3 protein. The D gene is left open where the match is weak. Clone sizes are given selectively: once, few, many, or a class where the clone is expanded.

CDR3 length: 15; J gene: TRBJ2-1; D gene: TRBD1; clone size: NA; V gene: TRBV5-1; CDR3 DNA: TGCGCCAGCAGCCAGGGACAGGTCTCCTACAATGAGCAGTTCTTC; CDR3 protein: CASSQGQVSYNEQFF
CDR3 length: 15; J gene: TRBJ1-2; D gene: TRBD1; clone size: NA; V gene: TRBV29-1; CDR3 DNA: TGCAGCGCCCGGGACAGGGGGCGTTATAGCTATGGCTACACCTTC; CDR3 protein: CSARDRGRYSYGYTF
CDR3 length: 17; J gene: TRBJ2-1; D gene: TRBD2; clone size: NA; V gene: TRBV6-2/TRBV6-3; CDR3 DNA: TGTGCCAGCAGTCCGTCCAGCGGGAGGCTGTCCTACAATGAGCAGTTCTTC; CDR3 protein: CASSPSSGRLSYNEQFF
CDR3 length: 16; J gene: TRBJ1-1; D gene: NA; clone size: NA; V gene: TRBV4-2; CDR3 DNA: TGTGCCAGCAGCCAAGTAACCGGAGCAGGGGACACTGAAGCTTTCTTT; CDR3 protein: CASSQVTGAGDTEAFF
CDR3 length: 14; J gene: TRBJ2-3; D gene: TRBD2; clone size: NA; V gene: TRBV27; CDR3 DNA: TGTGCCAGCAGTAAGCGGGGGCAGCCAGATACGCAGTATTTT; CDR3 protein: CASSKRGQPDTQYF
CDR3 length: 14; J gene: TRBJ2-1; D gene: TRBD1; clone size: NA; V gene: TRBV5-4; CDR3 DNA: TGTGCCAGCAAACGACAGGGTGGAAGCGATGAGCAGTTCTTC; CDR3 protein: CASKRQGGSDEQFF
CDR3 length: 14; J gene: TRBJ2-7; D gene: NA; clone size: NA; V gene: TRBV11-2; CDR3 DNA: TGTGCCAGCAGCATTGGACAGTTCTCCTACGAGCAGTACTTC; CDR3 protein: CASSIGQFSYEQYF
CDR3 length: 14; J gene: TRBJ2-5; D gene: TRBD1; clone size: NA; V gene: TRBV6-6; CDR3 DNA: TGTGCCAGCAGTTTCGGGACAGGCAAAGAGACCCAGTACTTC; CDR3 protein: CASSFGTGKETQYF
CDR3 length: 13; J gene: TRBJ1-6; D gene: NA; clone size: once; V gene: TRBV27; CDR3 DNA: TGTGCCAGCAGTAACAGGGTTGCTTCACCCCTCCACTTT; CDR3 protein: CASSNRVASPLHF
CDR3 length: 17; J gene: TRBJ2-2; D gene: TRBD2; clone size: NA; V gene: TRBV5-1; CDR3 DNA: TGCGCCAGCAGCCCGGGCCAGACTAGCGAGAACACCGGGGAGCTGTTTTTT; CDR3 protein: CASSPGQTSENTGELFF
CDR3 length: 12; J gene: TRBJ2-5; D gene: NA; clone size: NA; V gene: TRBV28; CDR3 DNA: TGTGCCAGCAGGTCCGGGGTGGAGACCCAGTACTTC; CDR3 protein: CASRSGVETQYF
CDR3 length: 15; J gene: TRBJ1-4; D gene: NA; clone size: NA; V gene: TRBV28; CDR3 DNA: TGTGCCAGCAGATCGACCGTACCAGGATTGGAAAAACTGTTTTTT; CDR3 protein: CASRSTVPGLEKLFF
CDR3 length: 14; J gene: TRBJ1-4; D gene: NA; clone size: NA; V gene: TRBV3-1/TRBV3-2; CDR3 DNA: TGTGCCAGCAGCCAAGATCGTTTTAATGAAAAACTGTTTTTT; CDR3 protein: CASSQDRFNEKLFF
CDR3 length: 16; J gene: TRBJ2-1; D gene: TRBD1; clone size: NA; V gene: TRBV5-1; CDR3 DNA: TGCGCCAGCAGCCGCTCAGGGGACAGGGCATACAATGAGCAGTTCTTC; CDR3 protein: CASSRSGDRAYNEQFF
CDR3 length: 18; J gene: TRBJ2-3; D gene: TRBD1; clone size: NA; V gene: TRBV25-1; CDR3 DNA: TGTGCCAGCAGTGAATATTTAGGTGGGACAGGGTCGCCAGATACGCAGTATTTT; CDR3 protein: CASSEYLGGTGSPDTQYF
CDR3 length: 15; J gene: TRBJ2-6; D gene: NA; clone size: NA; V gene: TRBV7-3; CDR3 DNA: TGTGCCAGCAGCTTAGGGCTCTCTGGGGCCAACGTCCTGACTTTC; CDR3 protein: CASSLGLSGANVLTF
CDR3 length: 14; J gene: TRBJ1-1; D gene: NA; clone size: NA; V gene: TRBV19; CDR3 DNA: TGTGCCAGTAGTATAGGGGGGGGCGCCACTGAAGCTTTCTTT; CDR3 protein: CASSIGGGATEAFF
CDR3 length: 12; J gene: TRBJ2-3; D gene: NA; clone size: NA; V gene: TRBV4-2; CDR3 DNA: TGTGCCAGCAGCCAAGATCTGGATACGCAGTATTTT; CDR3 protein: CASSQDLDTQYF